Listed below are T cell receptor beta chains from one sample, sequenced in a study of T cells in tuberculosis. Sequenced by immunoSEQ multiplex PCR; TCRdb stores in-frame clones only, minus some. The sample contains under 40,000 clones, approximately 95% of which appear only once. The specimen was PBMCs, collected at tuberculosis diagnosis. The receptors originated from an adult with tuberculosis. CDR3s include the opening cysteine and the closing phenylalanine or tryptophan. Each record gives: D gene, V gene, J gene, clone size, CDR3 protein, CDR3 DNA. D genes are given only for firm matches. Clone size is shown for a subset of rows, as once, few, many or a class of expanded clone.

d_call: TRBD1
v_call: TRBV7-8
j_call: TRBJ2-1
clone_size: once
cdr3_aa: CASSLDRGSNNEQFF
cdr3_nt: TGTGCCAGCAGTCTCGACAGGGGCTCTAACAATGAGCAGTTCTTC

d_call: TRBD1
v_call: TRBV28
j_call: TRBJ2-1
clone_size: .
cdr3_aa: CASSLTGQGRNEQFF
cdr3_nt: TGTGCCAGCAGTTTAACGGGACAGGGTAGGAATGAGCAGTTCTTC

d_call: .
v_call: TRBV4-1
j_call: TRBJ1-1
clone_size: .
cdr3_aa: CASKAGWDTRNIKAFF
cdr3_nt: TGCGCCAGCAAAGCCGGATGGGACACGCGGAACATTAAAGCTTTCTTT

d_call: TRBD1
v_call: TRBV29-1
j_call: TRBJ2-3
clone_size: .
cdr3_aa: CSVYRGRRGLDTQYF
cdr3_nt: TGCAGCGTGTACAGGGGACGAAGGGGGCTGGATACGCAGTATTTT

d_call: TRBD1
v_call: TRBV7-2
j_call: TRBJ1-6
clone_size: .
cdr3_aa: CASSLVGTGGGSPLHF
cdr3_nt: TGTGCCAGCAGCTTAGTTGGGACAGGGGGAGGATCACCCCTCCACTTT

d_call: TRBD1
v_call: TRBV5-5
j_call: TRBJ2-3
clone_size: .
cdr3_aa: CASIGRDRLTDTQYF
cdr3_nt: TGTGCCAGCATCGGCCGGGACAGGCTCACAGATACGCAGTATTTT

d_call: TRBD1
v_call: TRBV10-3
j_call: TRBJ1-6
clone_size: .
cdr3_aa: CAASGTGYNSPLHF
cdr3_nt: TGTGCCGCCAGCGGGACAGGTTATAATTCACCCCTCCACTTT

d_call: .
v_call: TRBV21-1
j_call: TRBJ2-7
clone_size: .
cdr3_aa: CASSKAARAVEEQYF
cdr3_nt: TGTGCCAGCAGCAAAGCGGCCAGGGCGGTAGAGGAGCAGTACTTC

d_call: .
v_call: TRBV29-1
j_call: TRBJ2-4
clone_size: .
cdr3_aa: CSVGGLYGNIQYF
cdr3_nt: TGCAGCGTTGGAGGGCTTTATGGAAACATTCAGTACTTC

d_call: .
v_call: TRBV7-7
j_call: TRBJ2-1
clone_size: .
cdr3_aa: CASSLVQGSEQFF
cdr3_nt: TGTGCCAGCAGCCTCGTACAGGGAAGTGAGCAGTTCTTC

d_call: TRBD1
v_call: TRBV7-9
j_call: TRBJ1-1
clone_size: .
cdr3_aa: CASSEQGIEAFF
cdr3_nt: TGTGCCAGCAGCGAACAGGGGATTGAAGCTTTCTTT

d_call: .
v_call: TRBV4-1
j_call: TRBJ2-3
clone_size: .
cdr3_aa: CASSQIASTDTQYF
cdr3_nt: TGCGCCAGCAGCCAAATAGCGTCCACAGATACGCAGTATTTT

d_call: TRBD1
v_call: TRBV29-1
j_call: TRBJ1-2
clone_size: .
cdr3_aa: CSVGTGGLNGYTF
cdr3_nt: TGCAGCGTGGGGACAGGGGGTCTTAATGGCTACACCTTC

d_call: TRBD1
v_call: TRBV11-3
j_call: TRBJ2-7
clone_size: .
cdr3_aa: CASSTDRGPSYEQYF
cdr3_nt: TGTGCCAGCAGTACCGACAGGGGGCCCTCCTACGAGCAGTACTTC

d_call: .
v_call: TRBV18
j_call: TRBJ2-1
clone_size: once
cdr3_aa: CASSPMASDFYNEQFF
cdr3_nt: TGTGCCAGCTCACCCATGGCTAGCGACTTTTACAATGAGCAGTTCTTC

d_call: .
v_call: TRBV6-5
j_call: TRBJ1-4
clone_size: .
cdr3_aa: CASSYDRRAKEKLFF
cdr3_nt: TGTGCCAGCAGTTACGATAGGCGGGCGAAGGAAAAACTGTTTTTT

d_call: TRBD2
v_call: TRBV19
j_call: TRBJ2-3
clone_size: .
cdr3_aa: CASSPLAGGYSTDTQYF
cdr3_nt: TGTGCCAGTAGTCCGCTAGCGGGGGGATATAGCACAGATACGCAGTATTTT

d_call: TRBD1
v_call: TRBV11-2
j_call: TRBJ2-7
clone_size: .
cdr3_aa: CASSLEQGGSYEQYF
cdr3_nt: TGTGCCAGCAGCTTAGAACAGGGGGGCTCCTACGAGCAGTACTTC

d_call: .
v_call: TRBV4-3
j_call: TRBJ2-7
clone_size: .
cdr3_aa: CASSQDWGGGGYEQYF
cdr3_nt: TGCGCCAGCAGCCAAGATTGGGGAGGGGGGGGATACGAGCAGTACTTC

d_call: .
v_call: TRBV4-3
j_call: TRBJ2-2
clone_size: .
cdr3_aa: CASSQDYSGGYTGELFF
cdr3_nt: TGCGCCAGCAGCCAAGATTATTCGGGGGGCTACACCGGGGAGCTGTTTTTT

d_call: .
v_call: TRBV15
j_call: TRBJ1-1
clone_size: .
cdr3_aa: CATSRASVKSEAFF
cdr3_nt: TGTGCCACCAGCAGAGCGTCGGTGAAGTCTGAAGCTTTCTTT

d_call: .
v_call: TRBV7-2
j_call: TRBJ1-3
clone_size: .
cdr3_aa: CASSLRTVGNTIYF
cdr3_nt: TGTGCCAGCAGCCTTCGGACAGTTGGAAACACCATATATTTT

d_call: TRBD1
v_call: TRBV5-1
j_call: TRBJ1-3
clone_size: .
cdr3_aa: CASQGQGAKDTIYF
cdr3_nt: TGCGCCAGTCAGGGCCAGGGGGCAAAAGACACCATATATTTT

d_call: .
v_call: TRBV19
j_call: TRBJ1-1
clone_size: .
cdr3_aa: CASRPGKNTEAFF
cdr3_nt: TGTGCCAGTAGGCCAGGGAAAAACACTGAAGCTTTCTTT

d_call: .
v_call: TRBV6-1
j_call: TRBJ1-1
clone_size: .
cdr3_aa: CASSEGRGLLNMNTEAFF
cdr3_nt: TGTGCCAGCAGTGAAGGACGGGGGTTGTTGAACATGAACACTGAAGCTTTCTTT

d_call: .
v_call: TRBV7-8
j_call: TRBJ1-6
clone_size: .
cdr3_aa: CASSLLNDRLNSPLHF
cdr3_nt: TGTGCCAGCAGCTTATTAAACGACAGGCTGAATTCACCCCTCCACTTT

d_call: .
v_call: TRBV28
j_call: TRBJ2-7
clone_size: .
cdr3_aa: CASRLQKTYEQYF
cdr3_nt: TGTGCCAGCAGGCTTCAGAAGACCTACGAGCAGTACTTC

d_call: .
v_call: TRBV15
j_call: TRBJ2-2
clone_size: .
cdr3_aa: CATSSRAGELFF
cdr3_nt: TGTGCCACCAGCTCCCGGGCCGGGGAGCTGTTTTTT

d_call: .
v_call: TRBV4-3
j_call: TRBJ2-3
clone_size: .
cdr3_aa: CASSPWEGGALGTDTQYF
cdr3_nt: TGCGCCAGCAGCCCCTGGGAGGGGGGGGCGCTTGGCACAGATACGCAGTATTTT

d_call: TRBD1
v_call: TRBV2
j_call: TRBJ2-5
clone_size: .
cdr3_aa: CASSGGQQETQYF
cdr3_nt: TGTGCCAGCAGTGGGGGACAGCAAGAGACCCAGTACTTC

d_call: TRBD2
v_call: TRBV6-5
j_call: TRBJ2-1
clone_size: .
cdr3_aa: CASSYSTGGPYNEQFF
cdr3_nt: TGTGCCAGCAGTTACTCGACGGGGGGGCCTTACAATGAGCAGTTCTTC

d_call: .
v_call: TRBV27
j_call: TRBJ1-1
clone_size: .
cdr3_aa: CASSPQGGLRFGTEAFF
cdr3_nt: TGTGCCAGCAGTCCCCAAGGGGGATTGAGATTTGGCACTGAAGCTTTCTTT

d_call: TRBD1
v_call: TRBV7-3
j_call: TRBJ2-7
clone_size: .
cdr3_aa: CASSPRQGYEQYF
cdr3_nt: TGTGCCAGCAGCCCTCGACAGGGCTACGAGCAGTACTTC

d_call: TRBD1
v_call: TRBV6-5
j_call: TRBJ1-2
clone_size: .
cdr3_aa: CASSQGASGYTF
cdr3_nt: TGTGCCAGCAGTCAGGGGGCGAGCGGCTACACCTTC

d_call: .
v_call: TRBV30
j_call: TRBJ2-4
clone_size: .
cdr3_aa: CAWSATPGTNIQYF
cdr3_nt: TGTGCCTGGAGTGCAACACCGGGAACAAACATTCAGTACTTC

d_call: .
v_call: TRBV27
j_call: TRBJ1-1
clone_size: .
cdr3_aa: CASSSAVTTEAFF
cdr3_nt: TGTGCCAGCAGTTCAGCGGTAACCACTGAAGCTTTCTTT

d_call: TRBD1
v_call: TRBV7-6
j_call: TRBJ2-2
clone_size: .
cdr3_aa: CASSPRQGGVTGELFF
cdr3_nt: TGTGCCAGCAGCCCCAGACAGGGGGGCGTCACCGGGGAGCTGTTTTTT

d_call: .
v_call: TRBV10-3
j_call: TRBJ2-7
clone_size: .
cdr3_aa: CAISDRGAYEQYF
cdr3_nt: TGTGCCATCAGTGACAGGGGGGCCTACGAGCAGTACTTC

d_call: TRBD1
v_call: TRBV9
j_call: TRBJ2-3
clone_size: .
cdr3_aa: CASSPWTGEWNTQYF
cdr3_nt: TGTGCCAGCAGCCCTTGGACAGGGGAGTGGAATACGCAGTATTTT

d_call: TRBD1
v_call: TRBV28
j_call: TRBJ2-6
clone_size: few
cdr3_aa: CASSYQGQGDSGANVLTF
cdr3_nt: TGTGCCAGCAGTTATCAGGGACAGGGAGACTCTGGGGCCAACGTCCTGACTTTC

d_call: .
v_call: TRBV19
j_call: TRBJ2-7
clone_size: .
cdr3_aa: CASTPRPQDQDEQYF
cdr3_nt: TGTGCCAGTACTCCCCGACCTCAGGATCAGGACGAGCAGTACTTC

d_call: .
v_call: TRBV7-9
j_call: TRBJ2-3
clone_size: .
cdr3_aa: CASSPPGTWSTDTQYF
cdr3_nt: TGTGCCAGCAGCCCTCCCGGGACTTGGAGCACAGATACGCAGTATTTT

d_call: TRBD2
v_call: TRBV5-1
j_call: TRBJ2-1
clone_size: .
cdr3_aa: CASNPLAGSYNEQFF
cdr3_nt: TGCGCCAGCAACCCACTAGCGGGCTCCTACAATGAGCAGTTCTTC

d_call: TRBD1
v_call: TRBV27
j_call: TRBJ1-2
clone_size: .
cdr3_aa: CASSSRDRVYGYTF
cdr3_nt: TGTGCCAGCAGTTCCCGGGACAGGGTTTATGGCTACACCTTC

d_call: TRBD1
v_call: TRBV2
j_call: TRBJ1-2
clone_size: once
cdr3_aa: CATSDRGYSYGYTF
cdr3_nt: TGTGCCACCAGCGACAGGGGGTACTCCTATGGCTACACCTTC

d_call: TRBD1
v_call: TRBV6-5
j_call: TRBJ1-2
clone_size: .
cdr3_aa: CASTLGQGRYGYTF
cdr3_nt: TGTGCCAGCACCCTAGGACAGGGGAGATATGGCTACACCTTC

d_call: TRBD2
v_call: TRBV28
j_call: TRBJ2-3
clone_size: .
cdr3_aa: CASSFPGRDRTDTQYF
cdr3_nt: TGTGCCAGCAGTTTCCCGGGGAGGGACCGCACAGATACGCAGTATTTT

d_call: .
v_call: TRBV19
j_call: TRBJ1-1
clone_size: .
cdr3_aa: CASSTGTGNAFF
cdr3_nt: TGTGCCAGTAGTACCGGAACAGGGAATGCTTTCTTT

d_call: .
v_call: TRBV7-2
j_call: TRBJ1-2
clone_size: once
cdr3_aa: CASSYGGANYGYTF
cdr3_nt: TGTGCCAGCAGCTACGGGGGGGCCAACTATGGCTACACCTTC

d_call: TRBD2
v_call: TRBV10-3
j_call: TRBJ2-7
clone_size: once
cdr3_aa: CAIRTGTSGTSEQYF
cdr3_nt: TGTGCCATCAGGACCGGGACTAGCGGTACGAGCGAGCAGTACTTC

d_call: TRBD1
v_call: TRBV5-1
j_call: TRBJ2-1
clone_size: once
cdr3_aa: CASRGESQGANYNEQFF
cdr3_nt: TGCGCCAGCAGGGGGGAGAGCCAGGGGGCTAACTACAATGAGCAGTTCTTC

d_call: .
v_call: TRBV5-1
j_call: TRBJ2-6
clone_size: once
cdr3_aa: CASSFLAGANVLTF
cdr3_nt: TGCGCCAGCAGCTTTCTAGCTGGGGCCAACGTCCTGACTTTC

d_call: TRBD2
v_call: TRBV12-5
j_call: TRBJ2-1
clone_size: .
cdr3_aa: CASGLPGLAAFF
cdr3_nt: TGTGCTAGTGGTTTACCGGGACTAGCCGCGTTCTTC

d_call: .
v_call: TRBV9
j_call: TRBJ1-3
clone_size: once
cdr3_aa: CASSDERTTSGNTIYF
cdr3_nt: TGTGCCAGCAGCGATGAGCGTACTACCTCTGGAAACACCATATATTTT

d_call: TRBD1
v_call: TRBV15
j_call: TRBJ2-1
clone_size: .
cdr3_aa: CATLGRDRGYNEQFF
cdr3_nt: TGTGCCACCTTGGGACGAGACAGGGGGTACAATGAGCAGTTCTTC